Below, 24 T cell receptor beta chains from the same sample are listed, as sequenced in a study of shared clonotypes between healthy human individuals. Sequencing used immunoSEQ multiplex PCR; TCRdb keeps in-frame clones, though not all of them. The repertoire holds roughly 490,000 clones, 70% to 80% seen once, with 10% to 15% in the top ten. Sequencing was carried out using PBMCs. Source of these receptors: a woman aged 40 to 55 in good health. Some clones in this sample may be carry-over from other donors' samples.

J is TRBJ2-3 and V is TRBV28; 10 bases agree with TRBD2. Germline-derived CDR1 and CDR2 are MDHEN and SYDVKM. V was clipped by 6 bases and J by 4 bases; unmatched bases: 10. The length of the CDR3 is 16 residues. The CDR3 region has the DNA TGTGCCAGCAGGCGGACTAGCGGAGGGCAGGCAGATACGCAGTATTTT. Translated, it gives CASRRTSGGQADTQYF.

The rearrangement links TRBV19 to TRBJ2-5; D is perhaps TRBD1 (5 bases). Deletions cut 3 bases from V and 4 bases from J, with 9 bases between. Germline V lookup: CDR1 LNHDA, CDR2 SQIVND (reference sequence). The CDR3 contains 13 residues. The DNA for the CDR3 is TGTGCCAGTAGTATCCAGGGCAGAGAGACCCAGTACTTC. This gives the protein CASSIQGRETQYF.

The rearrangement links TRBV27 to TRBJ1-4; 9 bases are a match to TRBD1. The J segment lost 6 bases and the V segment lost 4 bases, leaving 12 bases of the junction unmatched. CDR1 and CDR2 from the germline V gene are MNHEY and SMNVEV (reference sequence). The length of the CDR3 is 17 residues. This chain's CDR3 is CASSWARPGQGHEKLFF. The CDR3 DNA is TGTGCCAGCAGTTGGGCTCGTCCGGGACAGGGACATGAAAAACTGTTTTTT.

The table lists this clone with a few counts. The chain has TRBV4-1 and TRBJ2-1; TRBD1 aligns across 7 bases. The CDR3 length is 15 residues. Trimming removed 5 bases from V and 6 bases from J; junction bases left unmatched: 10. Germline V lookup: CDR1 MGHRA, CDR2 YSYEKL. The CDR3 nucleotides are TGCGCCAGCAGCAATAGACAGGGCCGTACCAATGAGCAGTTCTTC. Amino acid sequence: CASSNRQGRTNEQFF.

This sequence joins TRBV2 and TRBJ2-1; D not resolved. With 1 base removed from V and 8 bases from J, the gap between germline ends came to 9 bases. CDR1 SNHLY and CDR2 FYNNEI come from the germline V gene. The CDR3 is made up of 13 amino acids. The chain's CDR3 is CASSEGIRDEQFF. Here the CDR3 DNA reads TGTGCCAGCAGTGAAGGGATTCGGGATGAGCAGTTCTTC.

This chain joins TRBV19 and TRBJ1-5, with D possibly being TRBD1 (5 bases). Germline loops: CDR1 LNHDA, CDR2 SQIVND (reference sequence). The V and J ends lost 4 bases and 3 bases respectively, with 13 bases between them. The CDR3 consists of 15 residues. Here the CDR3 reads CASSTSGDNNQPQHF. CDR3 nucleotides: TGTGCCAGTAGTACCTCGGGGGATAACAATCAGCCCCAGCATTTT.

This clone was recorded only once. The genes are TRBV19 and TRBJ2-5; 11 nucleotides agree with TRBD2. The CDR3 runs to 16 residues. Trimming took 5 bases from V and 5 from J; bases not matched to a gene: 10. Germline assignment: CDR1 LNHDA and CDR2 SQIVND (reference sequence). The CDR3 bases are TGTGCCAGTAGTGAACTAGCGGGAGTATCCGGGGAGACCCAGTACTTC. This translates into CASSELAGVSGETQYF.

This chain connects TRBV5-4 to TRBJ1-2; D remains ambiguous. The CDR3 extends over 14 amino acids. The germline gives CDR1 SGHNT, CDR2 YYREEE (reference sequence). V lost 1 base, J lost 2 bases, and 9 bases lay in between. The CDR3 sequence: CASSLSRQNYGYTF. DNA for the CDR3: TGTGCCAGCAGCTTGAGTAGACAAAACTATGGCTACACCTTC.

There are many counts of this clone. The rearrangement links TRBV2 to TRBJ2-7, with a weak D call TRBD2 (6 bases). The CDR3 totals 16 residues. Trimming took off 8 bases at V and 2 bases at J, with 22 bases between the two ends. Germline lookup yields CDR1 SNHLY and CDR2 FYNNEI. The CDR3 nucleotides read TGTGCCAGCTTCGGAGCCCAAGGAGGGTTGGCCTACGAGCAGTACTTC. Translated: CASFGAQGGLAYEQYF.

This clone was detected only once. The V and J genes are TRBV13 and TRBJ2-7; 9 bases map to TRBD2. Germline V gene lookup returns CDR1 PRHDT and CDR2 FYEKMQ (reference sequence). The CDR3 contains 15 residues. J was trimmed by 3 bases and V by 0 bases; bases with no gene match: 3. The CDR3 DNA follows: TGTGCCAGCAGCTTAGGGCTAGCGGGGAACTACGAGCAGTACTTC. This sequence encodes CASSLGLAGNYEQYF.

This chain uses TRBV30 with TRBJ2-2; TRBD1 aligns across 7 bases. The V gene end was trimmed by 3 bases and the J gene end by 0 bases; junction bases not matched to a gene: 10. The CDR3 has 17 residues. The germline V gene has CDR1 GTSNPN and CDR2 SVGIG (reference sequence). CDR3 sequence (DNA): TGTGCCTGGAGGGGGATCCCGGGACAGACGAACACCGGGGAGCTGTTTTTT. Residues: CAWRGIPGQTNTGELFF. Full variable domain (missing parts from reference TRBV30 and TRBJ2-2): SQTIHQWPATLVQPVGSPLSLECTVEGTSNPNLYWYRQAAGRGLQLLFYSVGIGQISSEVPQNLSASRPQDRQFILSSKKLLLSDSGFYLCAWRGIPGQTNTGELFFGEGSRLTVL.

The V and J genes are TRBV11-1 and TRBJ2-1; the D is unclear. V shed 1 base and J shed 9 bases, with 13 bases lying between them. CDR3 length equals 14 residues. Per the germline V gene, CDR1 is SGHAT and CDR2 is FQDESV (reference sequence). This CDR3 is CASSLVWLYGEQFF. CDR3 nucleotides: TGTGCCAGCAGCTTAGTCTGGCTCTACGGTGAGCAGTTCTTC. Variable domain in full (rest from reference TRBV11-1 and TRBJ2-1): EAEVAQSPRYKITEKSQAVAFWCDPISGHATLYWYRQILGQGPELLVQFQDESVVDDSQLPKDRFSAERLKGVDSTLKIQPAELGDSAMYLCASSLVWLYGEQFFGPGTRLTVL.

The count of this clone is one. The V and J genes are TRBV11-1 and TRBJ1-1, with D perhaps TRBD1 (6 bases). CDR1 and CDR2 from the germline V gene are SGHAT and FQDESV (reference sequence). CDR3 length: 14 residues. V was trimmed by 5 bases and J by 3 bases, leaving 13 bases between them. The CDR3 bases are TGTGCCAGCAGCGCCCGACAGGAGGACACTGAAGCTTTCTTT. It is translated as CASSARQEDTEAFF.

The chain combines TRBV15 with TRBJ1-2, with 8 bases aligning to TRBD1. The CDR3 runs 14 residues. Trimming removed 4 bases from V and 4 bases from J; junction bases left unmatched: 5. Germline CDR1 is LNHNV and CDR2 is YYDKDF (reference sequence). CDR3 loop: CATSTRTGSYGYTF. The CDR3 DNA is TGTGCCACCAGCACCCGGACAGGGTCCTATGGCTACACCTTC.

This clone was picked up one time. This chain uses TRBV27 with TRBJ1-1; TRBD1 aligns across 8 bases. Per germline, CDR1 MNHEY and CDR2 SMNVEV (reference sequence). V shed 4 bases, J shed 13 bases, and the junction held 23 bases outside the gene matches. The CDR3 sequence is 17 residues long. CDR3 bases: TGTGCCAGCAGTTCCCTGTCAGGGGGCATCATCGCTGGAAGTCTTTTCTTT. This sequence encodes CASSSLSGGIIAGSLFF.

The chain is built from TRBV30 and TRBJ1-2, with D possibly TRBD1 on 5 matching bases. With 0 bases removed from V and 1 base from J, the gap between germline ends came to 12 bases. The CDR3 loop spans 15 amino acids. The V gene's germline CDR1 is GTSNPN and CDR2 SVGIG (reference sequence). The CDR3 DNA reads TGTGCCTGGAGTGTACCGGGGGGAAATAACTATGGCTACACCTTC. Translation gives CAWSVPGGNNYGYTF. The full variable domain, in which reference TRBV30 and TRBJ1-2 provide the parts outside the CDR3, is SQTIHQWPATLVQPVGSPLSLECTVEGTSNPNLYWYRQAAGRGLQLLFYSVGIGQISSEVPQNLSASRPQDRQFILSSKKLLLSDSGFYLCAWSVPGGNNYGYTFGSGTRLTVV.

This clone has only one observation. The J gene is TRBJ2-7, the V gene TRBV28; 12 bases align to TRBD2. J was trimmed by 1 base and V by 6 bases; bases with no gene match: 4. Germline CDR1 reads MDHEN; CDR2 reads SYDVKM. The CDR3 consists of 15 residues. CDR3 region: CASRPGLAGSYEQYF. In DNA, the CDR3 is TGTGCCAGCAGACCCGGACTAGCGGGATCCTACGAGCAGTACTTC.

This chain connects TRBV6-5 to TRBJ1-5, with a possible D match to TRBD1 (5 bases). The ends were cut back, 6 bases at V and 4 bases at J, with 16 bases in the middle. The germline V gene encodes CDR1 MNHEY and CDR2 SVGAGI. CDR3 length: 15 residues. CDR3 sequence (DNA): TGTGCCAGCAGGGAGGCCGGGGCGCGGAATCAGCCCCAGCATTTT. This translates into CASREAGARNQPQHF.

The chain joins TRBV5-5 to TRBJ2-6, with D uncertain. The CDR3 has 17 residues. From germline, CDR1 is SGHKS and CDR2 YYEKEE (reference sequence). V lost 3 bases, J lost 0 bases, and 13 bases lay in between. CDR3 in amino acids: CASSWALGNSGANVLTF. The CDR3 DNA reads TGTGCCAGCAGCTGGGCCCTAGGGAACTCTGGGGCCAACGTCCTGACTTTC.

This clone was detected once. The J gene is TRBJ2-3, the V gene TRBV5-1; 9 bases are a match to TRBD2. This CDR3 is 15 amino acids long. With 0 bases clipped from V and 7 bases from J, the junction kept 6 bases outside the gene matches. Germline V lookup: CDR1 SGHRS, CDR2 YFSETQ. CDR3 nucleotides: TGCGCCAGCAGCTTGGTAGTTAGCGGGAGTTATACGCAGTATTTT. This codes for CASSLVVSGSYTQYF.

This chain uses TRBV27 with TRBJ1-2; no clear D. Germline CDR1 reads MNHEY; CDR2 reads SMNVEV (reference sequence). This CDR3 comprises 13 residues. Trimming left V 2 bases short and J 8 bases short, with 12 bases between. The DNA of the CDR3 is TGTGCCAGCAGTTTAGGGTATAGGCGAGGCTACACCTTC. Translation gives CASSLGYRRGYTF.

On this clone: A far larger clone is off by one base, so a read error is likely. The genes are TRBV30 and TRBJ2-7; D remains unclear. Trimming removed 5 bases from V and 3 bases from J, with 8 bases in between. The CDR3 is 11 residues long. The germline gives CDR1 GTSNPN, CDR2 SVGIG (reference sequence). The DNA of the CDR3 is TGTGCCTGGGAACATAACTACGAGCAGTACTTC. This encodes CAWEHNYEQYF.

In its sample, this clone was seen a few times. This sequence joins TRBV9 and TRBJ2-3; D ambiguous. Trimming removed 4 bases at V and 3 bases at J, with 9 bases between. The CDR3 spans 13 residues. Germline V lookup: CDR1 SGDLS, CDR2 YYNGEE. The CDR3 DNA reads TGTGCCAGCAGCCGAGACGGGACAGATACGCAGTATTTT. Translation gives CASSRDGTDTQYF.

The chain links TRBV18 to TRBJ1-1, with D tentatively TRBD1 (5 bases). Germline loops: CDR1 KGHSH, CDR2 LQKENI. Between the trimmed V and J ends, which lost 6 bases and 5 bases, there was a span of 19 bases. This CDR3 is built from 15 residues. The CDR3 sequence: CASSPFIQGGTEAFF. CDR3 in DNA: TGTGCCAGCTCCCCGTTTATTCAGGGCGGAACTGAAGCTTTCTTT. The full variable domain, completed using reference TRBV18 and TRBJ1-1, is NAGVMQNPRHLVRRRGQEARLRCSPMKGHSHVYWYRQLPEEGLKFMVYLQKENIIDESGMPKERFSAEFPKEGPSILRIQQVVRGDSAAYFCASSPFIQGGTEAFFGQGTRLTVV.